This entry describes one T cell receptor beta chain. The sample comes from a study of blood T cell repertoires in COVID-19. V was clipped by 0 bases and J by 0 bases, with 6 bases between them. The CDR3 loop spans 16 amino acids. Germline CDR1 is MNHEY and CDR2 is SVGAGI. Original processing notes: Counts of nucleated cells, estimated from reference gene primer amplification, were obtained. TCRdb keeps only in-frame clones here, not all; method: immunoSEQ multiplex PCR. Clone size and V and J calls were adopted from that table, with D and trimming inferred from the DNA. The sample yields about 120,000 clones, about 87% seen once.

What was sequenced was peripheral blood. The chain uses TRBV6-5 and TRBJ1-6; D not resolved. The TCR was taken from a woman between 65 and 79 years old with acute or convalescent COVID-19. The CDR3 sequence: CASSYSPSSYNSPLHF. CDR3 nucleotide sequence: TGTGCCAGCAGTTACTCCCCCAGCTCCTATAATTCACCCCTCCACTTT.